This paragraph reports one T cell receptor beta chain. The CDR3 is made up of 12 amino acids. V shed 8 bases and J 8 bases; nucleotides not matched to a gene: 7. Per germline, CDR1 SNHLY and CDR2 FYNNEI. Per the original methods: Amplified reference gene primers provided the basis for estimating nucleated cell counts. The protocol was immunoSEQ multiplex PCR, while the TCRdb copy is restricted to in-frame clones and leaves out a portion. The V and J calls and clone size come from that table; D and trimming were worked out from the DNA. The table has fewer than 450,000 clones, about nine tenths seen once. This sample was included in a study of blood T cell repertoires in COVID-19. Whole-study context: The United States, Italy and Spain provided the acute and convalescent COVID-19 samples. Sources were T cells, B-cell-depleted T cells, or PBMCs; the material itself was cDNA or gDNA.

This clonotype originated in a woman in her 70s with COVID-19, enrolled during active disease. V gene TRBV2 combines with J gene TRBJ1-2; 8 bases align to TRBD1. Specimen: peripheral blood. The CDR3 DNA is TGTGCCAGCCGGACAGGGCCTTTCGGCTACACCTTC. Its translation is CASRTGPFGYTF.